The entry below gives a single TCR beta chain sequence along with its context. Its antigen is unknown. Base quality data are lacking; no much larger clone is found one base away. TCRbeta CDR3 regions were amplified from genomic DNA by a two-step, bias-controlled multiplex PCR. The multiplex PCR used primers specific for every TRBV and TRBJ gene segment. The immunoSEQ Assay was used to generate the TCRbeta repertoire data. Turning to the authors' computational methods: To merge closely related sequences, reads went through filtering and clustering using a relative-frequency ratio and a modified nearest-neighbor algorithm. V, D and J gene assignments for CDR3 sequences followed IMGT annotation. Template counts were normalized for PCR amplification bias and quantified against synthetic TCR CDR3 analog sequences. Only unique productive sequences, that is, in-frame CDR3 sequences lacking stop codons, were included in the analyses. Clonality, defined as 1 minus Pielou's evenness, and iChao1 richness were computed with the immunoSEQ Analyzer software. JMP was used for statistical testing, with Student's t-test or a non-parametric test applied depending on Shapiro-Wilk normality results. TCRdb mirrors the immuneACCESS table, restricted to in-frame sequences. Some clones are absent from its copies; in checked studies, under half trace to an unresolved V gene, and the reason for the others is unknown. The V and J calls and clone size are taken from that table; D and trimming were inferred from the DNA. In this sample the table shows 7,400 or so clones, roughly 98% of which occur a single time. Approximately 0.38% of the sample is in the top ten clones.

The term cord blood was obtained from 5 or 6 elective full-term cesarean deliveries at roughly 36-42 weeks of gestation that occurred without labor or rupture of membranes. The study left out pregnancies involving fetal demise, active maternal HSV infection or known maternal HIV infection. A FACSAria III cell sorter was used to sort live, Annexin V-negative naive CD8+ T cells (CD3+CD8+CD45RA+CCR7+). Between roughly 20,000 and 100,000 naive CD8+ T cells were sorted per sample. Preassembled standardized sampling kits were used to collect mixed venous-arterial cord blood. Cord blood was kept at room temperature and processed within 4 hours of collection. Ficoll-Paque density gradient centrifugation of diluted blood was used to isolate mononuclear cells. Before sorting, mononuclear cells were cryopreserved in around 10% DMSO with about 90% FBS and kept in long-term storage at -150 degrees C. Annexin V and antibodies against CD3, CD8, CCR7 and CD45RA were used to stain the thawed cells. Genomic DNA was extracted from snap-frozen sorted cell pellets with the DNeasy Blood and Tissue Kit.

This entry is derived from a study of naive CD8 T cells in extremely preterm neonates (dated by TCRdb to the late 2010s). For context, the study as a whole: The study compared TCRbeta CDR3 repertoires of sorted naive CD8+ T cells across four age groups: extremely preterm neonates, term neonates, young children and adults.

The CDR3, from cysteine to phenylalanine, totals 13 residues. Only the CDR3 DNA is retained, 39 bases long and in frame from the first base. V and J lose 4 bases and 6 bases, and a span of 12 bases separates them. Based on the germline V gene, the CDR1 and CDR2 sequences are SNHLY and FYNNEI. Points the paper makes about the study in general: Preterm neonates shared more CDR3 nucleotide sequences (2.7%) than term neonates (roughly 0.4%), young children (roughly 0.03%) and adults (about 0.01%). Preterm CDR3s were shorter, with fewer N additions and less junctional trimming, and were closer to germline than those of older groups. Prospective longitudinal studies of preterm and term neonates were called for by the authors so that T cell development could be tracked within individuals. Compared with all other age groups, preterm neonates showed significantly lower iChao1 richness (p < 0.05) along with an even clone distribution, indicating a less rich repertoire. The authors noted a small sample size and variable productive template counts among preterm samples as limitations.

Sequenced sample: naive CD8+ T cells from cord blood. The receptor chain draws on TRBV2 and TRBJ1-2; the D gene is perhaps TRBD1, from 5 matching bases. The source of this sequence is a newborn in good health. CDR3 protein: CASSVRGGDGYTF. The DNA reads as follows: TGTGCCAGCAGTGTGCGGGGAGGGGATGGCTACACCTTC.